Reported below is one T cell receptor (beta chain). Antigen unknown. 60 Vbeta and 13 Jbeta primers were used in PCR. The table came from immunoSEQ multiplex PCR; TCRdb's copy has only in-frame clones and leaves some out. Its listing shows tens of thousands of clones. This entry is derived from a study of cytomegalovirus exposure and HLA in healthy donors. Whole-study findings and limits: According to a later analysis, most TCR beta chains associated with CMV appeared HLA-restricted.

The CDR3 length is 13 residues. CDR1 is SGHRS and CDR2 is YFSETQ in the germline V gene. V was shortened by 1 base and J by 6 bases, with 11 bases between the two germline ends. The source material was PBMCs. The chain combines TRBV5-1 with TRBJ2-7; weak D call: TRBD2 (5 bases). The clonotype comes from a middle-aged man in good health and CMV-seronegative. The CDR3 coding sequence is TGCGCCAGCAGCTTGACTAGTTTAAGCGAGCAGTACTTC. Residues: CASSLTSLSEQYF.